The 32 T cell receptor beta chains below all came from one sample that was sequenced in a study of T cells in localized non-small cell lung cancer. This table comes from immunoSEQ multiplex PCR, and its TCRdb copy is limited to in-frame clones, with some not included. The table shows fewer than 3,000 clones, with almost 35% occurring only once. Sequencing was performed on lung tumor tissue, taken before any cancer treatment. Receptors were obtained from a man between 40 and 75 years old with stage II lung adenocarcinoma.

The J gene is TRBJ2-1, the V gene TRBV7-6; the D call may be TRBD1 or TRBD2 (6 bases each). From germline, CDR1 is SGHVS and CDR2 FNYEAQ. With 1 base removed from V and 5 bases from J, the gap between germline ends came to 12 bases. CDR3 size: 15 residues. CDR3: CASSLGWGANNEQFF. DNA for the CDR3: TGTGCCAGCAGCTTAGGATGGGGGGCCAACAATGAGCAGTTCTTC.

This clone was observed a few times. This sequence joins TRBV11-3 and TRBJ2-7, with 7 bases identical to TRBD1. Germline CDR1 reads SGHNT; CDR2 reads YENEEA. Trimming removed 0 bases from V and 7 bases from J; junction bases left unmatched: 6. This CDR3 has 14 amino acids. The CDR3 sequence: CASSLDRQGGEQYF. CDR3 in DNA: TGTGCCAGCAGCTTAGATAGACAGGGTGGAGAGCAGTACTTC. Combining the CDR3 with reference TRBV11-3 and TRBJ2-7 gives the whole variable domain EAGVVQSPRYKIIEKKQPVAFWCNPISGHNTLYWYLQNLGQGPELLIRYENEEAVDDSQLPKDRFSAERLKGVDSTLKIQPAELGDSAVYLCASSLDRQGGEQYFGPGTRLTVT.

The chain carries TRBV11-3 and TRBJ1-5; no reliable D call. Trimming removed 5 bases at V and 12 bases at J, with 23 bases between. Germline-derived CDR1 and CDR2 are SGHNT and YENEEA. The CDR3 sequence is 15 residues long. This CDR3 reads CASSLDGYSNQFQHF. CDR3 nucleotide sequence: TGTGCCAGCAGCCTGGACGGGTATAGCAATCAGTTCCAGCATTTT.

The chain recombines TRBV11-3 with TRBJ1-2; a weak D match, TRBD1 (6 bases). V was shortened by 1 base and J by 2 bases, with 8 bases between the two germline ends. This CDR3 is 14 amino acids long. Germline values: CDR1 SGHNT, CDR2 YENEEA. Here the CDR3 reads CASSLGGGNYGYTF. Written as DNA, the CDR3 is TGTGCCAGCAGCTTAGGAGGGGGAAACTATGGCTACACCTTC.

This clone showed up just a few times. The chain joins TRBV28 to TRBJ2-3, with D maybe TRBD2 (5 bases). Germline CDR1 reads MDHEN; CDR2 reads SYDVKM. V lost 6 bases and J lost 2, with 15 bases in between. This CDR3 is built from 15 residues. The CDR3 sequence: CASSPPAGLTDTQYF. CDR3 in DNA: TGTGCCAGCAGCCCCCCGGCGGGCCTCACAGATACGCAGTATTTT. The full variable domain, completed using reference TRBV28 and TRBJ2-3, is DVKVTQSSRYLVKRTGEKVFLECVQDMDHENMFWYRQDPGLGLRLIYFSYDVKMKEKGDIPEGYSVSREKKERFSLILESASTNQTSMYLCASSPPAGLTDTQYFGPGTRLTVL.

By sample fraction, this clone is medium-sized. The chain is built from TRBV11-3 and TRBJ2-1; weak D call: TRBD2 (6 bases). Germline CDR1 reads SGHNT; CDR2 reads YENEEA. The CDR3 sequence is 18 residues long. Deletions cut 7 bases from V and 0 bases from J, with 22 bases between. CDR3 in DNA: TGTGCCAGCATCCCCGGGGCTAGCGAAGGGAGCTCCTACAATGAGCAGTTCTTC. Translation: CASIPGASEGSSYNEQFF.

The chain carries TRBV9 and TRBJ1-1; 9 nucleotides align to TRBD1. In germline, CDR1 is SGDLS, CDR2 YYNGEE. CDR3 length: 17 amino acids. V shed 4 bases, J shed 7 bases, and the junction held 17 bases outside the gene matches. The DNA for the CDR3 is TGTGCCAGCAGCCCCTGGGGGACAGGGCGGGATTCTAGTGAAGCTTTCTTT. This encodes CASSPWGTGRDSSEAFF.

This clone is classed as medium-sized. The sequenced CDR3 bases are TGTGCCAGCAGTGAAGGCCTAGCGGGGGGGCCGGTAGATACGCAGTAT. Protein product: CASSEGLAGGPVDTQY. The CDR3 in full is CASSEGLAGGPVDTQYF. This chain links TRBV6-1 with TRBJ2-3, with TRBD2 matching 12 bases. With the read ending 1 residue before the CDR3 end, the germline J gene is used to fill in that end. Germline CDR1 and CDR2: MNHNS and SASEGT. This CDR3 contains 17 residues. J was trimmed by 5 bases and V by 1 base; bases with no gene match: 7.

This clone was detected a few times. This rearrangement joins TRBV9 to TRBJ2-7; unclear D gene. CDR3 size: 14 residues. Germline CDR1 reads SGDLS; CDR2 reads YYNGEE. Deletions cut 0 bases from V and 0 bases from J, with 7 bases between. In DNA form, the CDR3 reads TGTGCCAGCAGCGTAGATGCAGTCTCCTACGAGCAGTACTTC. Amino acids: CASSVDAVSYEQYF.

This clone was detected a few times. This rearrangement joins TRBV23-1 to TRBJ2-7; a possible D gene is TRBD2 (6 bases). TRBV23-1 is noted as an ORF with a role that remains uncertain. The ends were cut back, 8 bases at V and 0 bases at J, with 17 bases in the middle. The CDR3 runs to 15 residues. The CDR3 sequence: CASRGGPQLSYEQYF. CDR3 DNA sequence: TGCGCCAGCCGTGGAGGGCCCCAACTCTCCTACGAGCAGTACTTC.

This clone was detected a few times. The CDR3 coding sequence is TGTGCCAGCAGCCTCGTAGCGGGGGGCAATGAGCAGTTCTTC. Translated, it gives CASSLVAGGNEQFF. J is TRBJ2-1 and V is TRBV6-8, with TRBD2 matching 10 bases. This CDR3 is 14 amino acids long. Trimming removed 6 bases from V and 6 bases from J; junction bases left unmatched: 5. CDR1 and CDR2 from the germline V gene are MNHGY and SAAAGT.

In this sample, this clone turned up a few times. The chain joins TRBV6-8 to TRBJ2-3; D remains unclear. Per the germline V gene, CDR1 is MNHGY and CDR2 is SAAAGT. Trimming took off 3 bases at V and 1 base at J, with 8 bases between the two ends. The CDR3 loop spans 14 amino acids. CDR3 nucleotides: TGTGCCAGCAGTTATGACTCCGGCACAGATACGCAGTATTTT. Translating it yields CASSYDSGTDTQYF.

This chain connects TRBV25-1 to TRBJ2-7; D is undetermined. V lost 4 bases and J lost 6, with 10 bases in between. Germline V gene sequence: CDR1 MGHDK, CDR2 SYGVNS. The CDR3 consists of 12 residues. The CDR3 loop reads CASSVGSREQYF. The CDR3 DNA sequence: TGTGCCAGCAGTGTGGGCTCCCGCGAGCAGTACTTC.

The chain uses TRBV5-1 and TRBJ2-7, with TRBD1 matching over 8 bases. With V trimmed by 0 bases and J by 4 bases, 3 bases remained unmatched. The CDR3 totals 14 residues. Germline lookup yields CDR1 SGHRS and CDR2 YFSETQ. CDR3 DNA: TGCGCCAGCAGCTTGGCGGGACAGGCATACGAGCAGTACTTC. Residues: CASSLAGQAYEQYF.

This clone was detected only a few times. This chain connects TRBV29-1 to TRBJ2-7; the match to TRBD1 covers 9 bases. The V segment lost 7 bases and the J segment 4 bases; nucleotides outside the gene matches: 14. Germline V lookup: CDR1 SQVTM, CDR2 ANQGSEA. This CDR3 has 15 residues. The CDR3 loop is CSADGPRDREYEQYF. DNA for the CDR3: TGCAGCGCCGATGGACCGCGGGACAGGGAATACGAGCAGTACTTC.

V is TRBV18 and J is TRBJ1-1; D remains unclear. Trimming removed 5 bases at V and 1 base at J, with 11 bases between. In germline, CDR1 is KGHSH, CDR2 LQKENI. This CDR3 region has 14 residues. CDR3 DNA sequence: TGTGCCAGCTCATCCCCAAACAAGAACACTGAAGCTTTCTTT. Protein: CASSSPNKNTEAFF.

The CDR3 reads CASTLTKEETQYF. CDR3 DNA sequence: TGTGCCAGCACCCTGACGAAGGAGGAGACCCAGTACTTC. V gene TRBV6-8 combines with J gene TRBJ2-5; D gene uncertain. V was cut by 7 bases and J by 5 bases, with 14 bases left in between. The CDR3 contains 13 residues. Germline V CDR1 and CDR2: MNHGY, SAAAGT.

The genes are TRBV19 and TRBJ2-7; TRBD1 matches at 7 bases. Per germline, CDR1 LNHDA and CDR2 SQIVND (reference sequence). The CDR3 consists of 12 residues. V lost 8 bases and J lost 3; bases outside the gene matches: 4. This chain's CDR3 is CASGQGVYEQYF. The CDR3 DNA is TGTGCCAGTGGTCAGGGGGTCTACGAGCAGTACTTC.

This clone was seen at least ten times. The chain employs TRBV2 and TRBJ1-1; D is unclear. V was pared by 3 bases and J by 1 base, with 12 bases between. Germline V lookup: CDR1 SNHLY, CDR2 FYNNEI. CDR3 size: 15 residues. For the CDR3, the DNA is TGTGCCAGCAGTGAGGCGGCTCACCGGAACACTGAAGCTTTCTTT. Translating gives CASSEAAHRNTEAFF.

The V and J genes are TRBV6-8 and TRBJ2-3; weak D call: TRBD2 (5 bases). The V gene's germline CDR1 is MNHGY and CDR2 SAAAGT. Trimming cost V 6 bases and J 3 bases, with 10 bases left between them. The CDR3 consists of 13 residues. The CDR3 region has the DNA TGTGCCAGCAGCTTTGGGGAGACAGATACGCAGTATTTT. Translated, it gives CASSFGETDTQYF.

This chain links TRBV5-1 with TRBJ2-7; D possibly uses TRBD1 or TRBD2 (5 bases each). The V and J ends lost 0 bases and 7 bases respectively, with 14 bases between them. CDR1 SGHRS and CDR2 YFSETQ come from the germline V gene. The CDR3 is 14 residues long. CDR3 in amino acids: CASSLGYGTREQYF. In DNA, the CDR3 is TGCGCCAGCAGCTTGGGCTACGGGACCCGGGAGCAGTACTTC.

The rearrangement uses TRBV19 and TRBJ1-1, with D tentatively TRBD1 (6 bases). The V gene's germline CDR1 is LNHDA and CDR2 SQIVND (reference sequence). V dropped 8 bases and J dropped 0 bases, with 22 bases sitting between them. CDR3 size: 17 residues. CDR3: CASRRGVGFFMNTEAFF. In DNA, the CDR3 is TGTGCCAGTCGTAGGGGGGTGGGTTTCTTCATGAACACTGAAGCTTTCTTT.

The J gene is TRBJ2-5, the V gene TRBV9; D gene uncertain. CDR1 and CDR2 from the germline V gene are SGDLS and YYNGEE. Trimming stripped 0 bases from V and 1 base from J, with 10 bases between. The CDR3 covers 15 residues. The CDR3 loop is CASSVGGHFQETQYF. The CDR3 DNA follows: TGTGCCAGCAGCGTAGGGGGTCACTTCCAAGAGACCCAGTACTTC. The full variable domain, completed using reference TRBV9 and TRBJ2-5, is DSGVTQTPKHLITATGQRVTLRCSPRSGDLSVYWYQQSLDQGLQFLIQYYNGEERAKGNILERFSAQQFPDLHSELNLSSLELGDSALYFCASSVGGHFQETQYFGPGTRLLVL.

Concerning this clone: At one end the junction does not follow the germline gene, possibly because of a read error. The chain employs TRBV6-7 and TRBJ1-2; D is undetermined. TRBV6-7 is treated as an ORF (open reading frame) with a function not yet certain. This CDR3 has 14 amino acids. CDR3 nucleotide sequence: TGTGCCAGCAGTTACTCTCGAGCTAACTATGGCTACACTTTC. Translated: CASSYSRANYGYTF.

This clone came up once. A much more abundant neighbour one base away suggests this may be a read error. Other nucleotide sequences in the sample specify the same CDR3. The V and J genes are TRBV11-3 and TRBJ2-7; tentative D call: TRBD2 (6 bases). Germline CDR1 SGHNT, CDR2 YENEEA. The CDR3 consists of 16 residues. V dropped 4 bases and J dropped 4 bases, with 20 bases sitting between them. As DNA, the CDR3 is TGTGCCAGCAGCTCCCAGACTAGTGGGGGGAGGTACGAGCAGTACTTC. Its translation: CASSSQTSGGRYEQYF. The whole variable domain, remainder taken from reference TRBV11-3 and TRBJ2-7, is EAGVVQSPRYKIIEKKQPVAFWCNPISGHNTLYWYLQNLGQGPELLIRYENEEAVDDSQLPKDRFSAERLKGVDSTLKIQPAELGDSAVYLCASSSQTSGGRYEQYFGPGTRLTVT.

This chain links TRBV30 with TRBJ1-6; no clear D. The CDR3 has 12 residues. Per the germline V gene, CDR1 is GTSNPN and CDR2 is SVGIG (reference sequence). Trimming cost V 6 bases and J 10 bases, with 13 bases left between them. CDR3 in amino acids: CACIIQYSPLHF. Here the CDR3 DNA reads TGTGCCTGCATTATCCAGTACTCACCCCTCCACTTT.

The CDR3: CASIPQGDNEKLFF. The CDR3 nucleotides read TGTGCCAGCATCCCACAGGGAGATAATGAAAAACTGTTTTTT. The chain is built from TRBV28 and TRBJ1-4, with D possibly being TRBD1 (6 bases). With 7 bases removed from V and 4 bases from J, the gap between germline ends came to 13 bases. This CDR3 is 14 amino acids long. Germline V gene lookup returns CDR1 MDHEN and CDR2 SYDVKM.

The chain couples TRBV19 to TRBJ1-5; D may be TRBD1 (6 bases). Germline loops: CDR1 LNHDA, CDR2 SQIVND (reference sequence). V shed 6 bases and J shed 3 bases, with 15 bases lying between them. CDR3 size: 15 residues. As DNA, the CDR3 is TGTGCCAGTAGCCGCGATACAGGGATCAATCAGCCCCAGCATTTT. Protein product: CASSRDTGINQPQHF.

This clone was counted a few times. The chain has TRBV9 and TRBJ1-1; D unresolved. CDR1 and CDR2 from the germline V gene are SGDLS and YYNGEE. The CDR3 spans 15 residues. The germline V and J ends were trimmed by 4 bases and 4 bases, with 17 bases remaining between them. The CDR3 loop reads CASSPRALAGTEAFF. CDR3 nucleotides: TGTGCCAGCAGCCCCCGGGCCTTGGCGGGCACTGAAGCTTTCTTT.

The rearrangement uses TRBV28 and TRBJ1-2; TRBD1 matches at 12 bases. V shed 5 bases and J 3 bases; nucleotides not matched to a gene: 7. This CDR3 region has 16 residues. CDR1 is MDHEN and CDR2 is SYDVKM in the germline V gene. The CDR3 region is CASSIPGQGADYGYTF. In DNA form, the CDR3 reads TGTGCCAGCAGTATTCCGGGACAGGGGGCCGACTATGGCTACACCTTC.

The chain uses TRBV18 and TRBJ2-1; the D gene is possibly TRBD2 (6 bases). The CDR3 is made up of 13 amino acids. CDR1 is KGHSH and CDR2 is LQKENI in the germline V gene. The ends were cut back, 0 bases at V and 9 bases at J, with 9 bases in the middle. The CDR3 DNA sequence: TGTGCCAGCTCACCACCGAGCGGGCTTGAGCAGTTCTTC. It yields the protein CASSPPSGLEQFF.

This clone was seen only a few times. The chain is built from TRBV9 and TRBJ2-3; 8 bases align to TRBD1. CDR1 and CDR2 (germline): SGDLS, YYNGEE. The V gene end was trimmed by 7 bases and the J gene end by 6 bases; junction bases not matched to a gene: 7. CDR3 length: 13 residues. The CDR3 coding sequence is TGTGCCAGCGGAGGACAGGGAAGTGATACGCAGTATTTT. It is translated as CASGGQGSDTQYF.